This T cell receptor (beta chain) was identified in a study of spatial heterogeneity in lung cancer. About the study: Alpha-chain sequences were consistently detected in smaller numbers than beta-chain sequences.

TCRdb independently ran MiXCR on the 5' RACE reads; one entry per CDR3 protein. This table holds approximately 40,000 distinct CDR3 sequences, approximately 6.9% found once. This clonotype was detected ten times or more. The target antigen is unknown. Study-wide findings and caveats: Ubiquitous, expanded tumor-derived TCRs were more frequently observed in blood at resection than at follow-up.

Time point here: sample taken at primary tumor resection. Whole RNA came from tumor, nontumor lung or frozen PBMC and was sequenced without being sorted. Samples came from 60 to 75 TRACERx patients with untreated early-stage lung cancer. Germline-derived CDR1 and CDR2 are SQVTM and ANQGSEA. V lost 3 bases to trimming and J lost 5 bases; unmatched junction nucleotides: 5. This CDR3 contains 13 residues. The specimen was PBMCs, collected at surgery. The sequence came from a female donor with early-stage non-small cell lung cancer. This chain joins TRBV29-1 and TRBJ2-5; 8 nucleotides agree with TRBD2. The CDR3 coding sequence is TGCAGCGTTGACCGGGGGGGACTCGAGACCCAGTACTTC. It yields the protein CSVDRGGLETQYF.